This T cell receptor (beta chain) was recovered during a study of CXCR3-negative and CXCR3-positive naive CD8 T cells. At the level of the study: Roughly 1.5 +/- 0.3 million TRB reads came from each library, giving 130 million to 150 million in total. General observations from the study: For memory CD8+ cells diversity was much lower, but both naive subsets had comparably high diversity. Surface CD5 looked about the same in the naive subsets, so the authors worked out TCR strength from TRB CDR3 properties.

On this clonotype itself: What it recognizes is unknown.

Carrying UMI labels, the TRB cDNA libraries were prepared through 5' RACE. TCRdb reprocessed the 5' RACE reads; each CDR3 protein has one entry and no DNA is given. This sample's table has fewer than 10,000 distinct CDR3 sequences. This CDR3 comprises 13 residues. CDR1 is MRHNA and CDR2 is SNTAGT in the germline V gene. The material sequenced was naive CXCR3- CD8+ T cells from blood. Specified subset: CD45RO-CCR7+CD27+CD95- naive CD8+ T cells lacking CXCR3 (TNR3-). The receptor was isolated from a human donor in good health. Some clones in this sample may be carry-over from other donors' samples. This chain connects TRBV6-4 to TRBJ2-7. The CDR3 spells CASSKTVAYEQYF.